This T cell receptor (beta chain) appears in the sequencing data of a study of Graves' ophthalmopathy and Graves' hyperthyroidism (dated by TCRdb to the late 2010s). Notes on the research overall: Peripheral blood was collected at initial diagnosis, prior to any treatment. In over 5 hyperthyroidism patients, the T-cell repertoires found in thyroid tissue were compared with those found in blood. For independent validation, a separate cohort was made up of 18 hyperthyroidism patients plus 17 patients who later progressed from hyperthyroidism to ophthalmopathy. In total, 135 blood samples were TCR-sequenced: approximately 42 ophthalmopathy, around 75 hyperthyroidism and some 17 hyperthyroidism-to-ophthalmopathy patients. The study used signatures of the TCR beta repertoire to tell Graves' ophthalmopathy apart from Graves' hyperthyroidism and to predict which patients would progress to ophthalmopathy. Following sampling, methimazole starting at 30 mg daily was administered to hyperthyroidism patients, and high-dose intravenous methylprednisolone was administered to ophthalmopathy patients. To explore V-J signatures distinguishing ophthalmopathy from hyperthyroidism, a discovery set of under 110 patients (43 ophthalmopathy, roughly 60 stable hyperthyroidism) was enrolled.

The CDR3 measures 14 amino acids from cysteine to phenylalanine. The only DNA kept is the CDR3, 42 bases in frame from the first base. Taken from the germline V gene, the CDR1 and CDR2 loops are SGHTA and FQGTGA. For repertoire sequencing, TCR beta CDR3 regions were amplified from RNA transcripts. HTBI primers and the Qiagen OneStep RT-PCR kit were used in a first-round RT-PCR, which was followed by a second-round multiplex PCR, size selection and purification. Libraries were sequenced paired-end with 100 bp reads on an Illumina HiSeq2000. The original methods were these. Reads were processed with SOAPnuke, discarding reads with adapters, uncalled bases, mean Phred below 15, or no exact constant-primer or identifier match. COPE v1.2.5 was used to merge high-quality paired reads. Unique nucleotide sequences were defined as clonotypes and aligned to IMGT TRB V, D and J references using MiTCR v1.1. Only V-J combinations with frequency above 0.0001 were analysed, covering about 99% of repertoires. For each V-J combination, a TCR clonal expansion and chaos score was defined as F50 clonal expansion divided by the chaos observed in the TCRdist matrix. Welch's t-statistics and random forest were used to reduce features to about a dozen V-J combinations, which were fed into a naive Bayes classifier. The similarity between thyroid and blood repertoires was quantified using the Morisita-Horn index. TCRdb reanalyzed the raw reads on its own, using fastp at Q25 for trimming and MiXCR for clone calling, and kept in-frame beta chains. Rows are unified per CDR3 protein, each entry keeping the most common DNA and genes. In this record, the V and J calls reflect TCRdb's handling and not the investigators' own analysis. In all, the sample holds hundreds of thousands of distinct CDR3 sequences, and just over 40% of those were seen once. The biggest ten clones account for roughly 3.5% of the sample.

Study-wide conclusions, independent of this receptor: Ophthalmopathy was separated from stable hyperthyroidism by the 13-signature model with about 88% sensitivity and approximately 84% specificity in cross-validation and with 80%/75% in the test set. No statistical method was used to predetermine the sample size, and group allocation was not hidden from the investigators. Most of the expanded thyroid clonotypes with a frequency above 0.001 were also detected in blood, and it was suggested that the thyroid immune response may be reflected by blood repertoires. In validation, the model predicted ophthalmopathy progression with over 60% sensitivity and roughly 72% specificity; some twelve predicted patients were CT-confirmed with GO in a median of roughly 6.8 months.

Patients with ophthalmopathy had moderately to severely active disease, with a Clinical Activity Score of 3 or more, a NOSPECS grade of 4 or more, and a disease duration of less than 3 months. Patients with other autoimmune diseases, uncontrolled infections, pregnancy or lactation were excluded. Diagnosis was based on clinical symptoms, serum thyroxine, TRAb, thyroid ultrasound and orbital computed tomography. Using Ficoll-Paque density gradient centrifugation, PBMCs were isolated from 9.5 to 10 ml of fresh peripheral blood. Trizol reagent was used to extract the total RNA, and its quality was then checked on an Agilent 2100 Bioanalyzer. As concerns this clonotype: The antigen it binds to is not known. A read error may account for a junction end that differs from germline.

The TCR was taken from an adult man with Graves' ophthalmopathy. The rearrangement combines TRBV7-3 with TRBJ1-2; no confident D gene assignment can be made. Specimen: peripheral blood. This receptor has the CDR3 CASSLEDPNYGYTF. The DNA sequence is TGTGCCAGCAGCTTAGAGGATCCGAACTACGGCTACACCTTC.